One T cell receptor beta chain is described in this entry. This sample stems from a study of graft-versus-host responses after intestinal transplantation. About the research overall: Recipients across the board were started on anti-thymocyte globulin induction, then kept on tacrolimus and steroids for around 3 years.

Graft material was processed, releasing intraepithelial and lamina propria lymphocytes. Data came from immunoSEQ multiplex PCR; TCRdb stores just in-frame clones and leaves some out. The sample carries tens of thousands of clones, roughly 87% recorded once. The sample consisted of ileum tissue, taken around 190 days after intestinal transplant. This receptor was obtained from a human patient who received an intestinal transplant, so some T cells may come from the graft donor.

As DNA, the CDR3 is TGTGCCAGCAGCGTAGAGGGTCCCTCGGTAGTGCAGTATTTT. This codes for CASSVEGPSVVQYF. The genes are TRBV9 and TRBJ2-3; D gene ambiguous. Germline V CDR1 and CDR2: SGDLS, YYNGEE. This CDR3 comprises 14 residues. The V end lost 0 bases, the J end lost 11 bases, and 16 bases lay between the germline ends. Full variable domain (missing parts from reference TRBV9 and TRBJ2-3): DSGVTQTPKHLITATGQRVTLRCSPRSGDLSVYWYQQSLDQGLQFLIQYYNGEERAKGNILERFSAQQFPDLHSELNLSSLELGDSALYFCASSVEGPSVVQYFGPGTRLTVL.